The TCR beta chain under discussion was sequenced for a study of blood T cell repertoires in COVID-19. Study-wide context: The samples span acute and convalescent COVID-19 from the United States, Italy and Spain. Sample material is recorded as cDNA or gDNA derived from T cells, B-cell-depleted T cells, or PBMCs.

Under the authors' procedure: Estimates of nucleated cell counts were drawn from the amplification of reference gene primers. Generated by immunoSEQ multiplex PCR, the TCRdb table keeps only in-frame clones and is missing some. The V and J calls and clone size were taken over from that table, and D and trimming were inferred from the DNA. This table has about 340,000 clones, around 87% appearing once. One Seattle source followed patients from active infection through their disease course. V was cut by 11 bases and J by 0 bases, with 19 bases left in between. Germline CDR1 LNHDA, CDR2 SQIVND (reference sequence). This CDR3 has 15 residues.

This TCR was recovered from a woman aged 45 to 65 with COVID-19, enrolled during active disease. The sample taken for sequencing was peripheral blood. J is TRBJ1-1 and V is TRBV19; D may be TRBD1 (6 bases). CDR3 residues: CAGRKDSRLNTEAFF. Written as DNA, the CDR3 is TGTGCCGGCAGAAAGGACAGCCGGTTGAACACTGAAGCTTTCTTT. Drawing the rest from reference TRBV19 and TRBJ1-1, the complete variable domain is DGGITQSPKYLFRKEGQNVTLSCEQNLNHDAMYWYRQDPGQGLRLIYYSQIVNDFQKGDIAEGYSVSREKKESFPLTVTSAQKNPTAFYLCAGRKDSRLNTEAFFGQGTRLTVV.